The clone carrying this T cell receptor beta chain showed up many times. Its cognate antigen is unknown. The entry originates in a study of metastatic and nonmetastatic thyroid tumors. Looking at the study overall: Repertoire data that came from the blood and tumor or nodule tissue of malignant and benign thyroid patients were compared.

Whole-study findings and limits: Benign nodules were reported to have significantly lower TCR beta diversity than malignant thyroid tumors, in blood and tumor.

Patients had received no treatment of any kind before thyroid surgery. Source study methods: Variation in CDR3 across clinicopathological groups served as the basis for constructing a distant-metastasis classifier in papillary thyroid cancer. TCRdb used MiXCR to call clones anew from the PCR reads. These V and J calls originate from TCRdb's pipeline instead of the authors' own analysis. Of some 84,000 clones listed, 7.5% to 9% are singletons. The TCR originated in a female donor with papillary thyroid cancer or a benign thyroid nodule (not recorded which). Some clones in this sample may be carry-over from other donors' samples. Input material: blood.

The DNA of the CDR3 is TGTGCCAGCCGCTGGGCGGACCAAGAGACCCAGTACTTC. The encoded protein is CASRWADQETQYF. V and J are TRBV6-2 or TRBV6-3 and TRBJ2-5, with D unclear. V was shortened by 8 bases and J by 0 bases, with 10 bases between the two germline ends. Per the germline V gene, CDR1 is MNHEY and CDR2 is SVGEGT. The CDR3 loop spans 13 amino acids.